This TCR beta chain derives from a study of T cell responses to AZD1222 COVID-19 vaccine. V lost 2 bases and J lost 5, with 9 bases in between. The CDR3 is 13 amino acids. Germline V gives CDR1 KGHSH, CDR2 LQKENI. Study results and limitations: Dominant CD4 TCR responses targeted spike regions 160-218 and 743-854. Unmutated variant regions are reportedly the target of nearly half of TCRs that are spike-specific.

The data were produced by immunoSEQ multiplex PCR, yet TCRdb's version contains in-frame clones alone and is incomplete. The sample holds 110,000 to 150,000 clones; approximately 91% are singletons and the top ten take less than 2.5%. A note on this clone: Its antigen is not identified.

The starting material was peripheral blood, obtained 28 days after the second AZD1222 dose. The TCR originated in an adult who received the AZD1222 COVID-19 vaccine. The V and J genes are TRBV18 and TRBJ2-5; D remains unclear. CDR3 in amino acids: CASSPTPRETQYF. In DNA, the CDR3 is TGTGCCAGCTCACCAACACCAAGGGAGACCCAGTACTTC.